Described below is a single TCR beta chain sequence and its context. The antigen is not known. These data belong to a study of cytomegalovirus exposure and HLA in healthy donors. Study information: An analysis done earlier identified fewer than 140 million unique TCR beta sequences from around 180 million T cells. The study's findings and limits: Most observed TCR sequences were rare, whereas some public TCRs were detected in many donors. Cytomegalovirus-associated status was assigned to 150 to 200 TCR beta chains.

Germline CDR1 reads MGHRA; CDR2 reads YSYEKL. CDR3 length equals 15 residues. The V end was cut by 4 bases, the J end by 2 bases, with 14 bases between. PCR used 60 Vbeta primers and 13 Jbeta primers. Produced via immunoSEQ multiplex PCR; TCRdb's table is partial and in-frame only. The sample has about 270,000 clones, about 75% seen once. This rearrangement joins TRBV4-1 to TRBJ1-2; D is possibly TRBD1 (6 bases). This TCR came from a female donor in good health and CMV-seronegative. Sequencing used PBMCs. CDR3 sequence reads: CASSPGGTGNYGYTF. The CDR3 nucleotides are TGCGCCAGCAGCCCCGGAGGTACAGGGAACTATGGCTACACCTTC.